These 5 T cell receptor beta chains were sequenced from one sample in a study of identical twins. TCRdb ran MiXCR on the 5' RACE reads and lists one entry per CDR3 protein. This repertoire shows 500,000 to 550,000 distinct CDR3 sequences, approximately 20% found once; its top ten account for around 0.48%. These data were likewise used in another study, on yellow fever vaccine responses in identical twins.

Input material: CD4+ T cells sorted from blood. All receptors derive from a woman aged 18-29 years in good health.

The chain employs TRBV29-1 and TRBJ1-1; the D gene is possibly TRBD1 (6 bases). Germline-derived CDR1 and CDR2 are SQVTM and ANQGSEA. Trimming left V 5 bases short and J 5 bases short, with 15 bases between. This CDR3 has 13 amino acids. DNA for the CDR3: TGCAGCGTTAGAACAGGGAGTAAAACTGAAGCTTTCTTT. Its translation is CSVRTGSKTEAFF.

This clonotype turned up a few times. CDR3 coding DNA: TGTGCCAGCTCCCTGTCGCTAGCGGGAGTAGAGACCCAGTACTTC. Translation gives CASSLSLAGVETQYF. The V gene is TRBV12-3 or TRBV12-4, the J gene TRBJ2-5; 10 bases line up with TRBD2. With 8 bases clipped from V and 4 bases from J, the junction kept 10 bases outside the gene matches. This CDR3 comprises 15 residues.

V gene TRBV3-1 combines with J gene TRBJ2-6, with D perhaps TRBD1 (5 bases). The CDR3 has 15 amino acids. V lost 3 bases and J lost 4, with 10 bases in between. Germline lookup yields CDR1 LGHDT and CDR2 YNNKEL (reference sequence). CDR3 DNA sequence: TGTGCCAGCAGCCAGCAGGGCGGCGGGGCCAACGTCCTGACTTTC. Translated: CASSQQGGGANVLTF. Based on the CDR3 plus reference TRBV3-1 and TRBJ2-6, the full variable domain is DTAVSQTPKYLVTQMGNDKSIKCEQNLGHDTMYWYKQDSKKFLKIMFSYNNKELIINETVPNRFSPKSPDKAHLNLHINSLELGDSAVYFCASSQQGGGANVLTFGAGSRLTVL.

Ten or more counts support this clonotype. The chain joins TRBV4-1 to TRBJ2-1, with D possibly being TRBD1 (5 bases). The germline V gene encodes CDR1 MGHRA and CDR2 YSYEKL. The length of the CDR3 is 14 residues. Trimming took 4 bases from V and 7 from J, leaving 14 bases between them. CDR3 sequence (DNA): TGCGCCAGCAGCCTCCTCCCTAGGGGAAATGAGCAGTTCTTC. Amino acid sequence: CASSLLPRGNEQFF.

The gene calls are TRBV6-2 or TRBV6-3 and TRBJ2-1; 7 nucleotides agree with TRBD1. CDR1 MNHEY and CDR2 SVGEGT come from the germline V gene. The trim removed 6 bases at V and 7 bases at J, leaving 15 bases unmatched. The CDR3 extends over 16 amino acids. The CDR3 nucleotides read TGTGCCAGCAGCCGTTCGGGACAGCACAAAATTAATGAGCAGTTCTTC. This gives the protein CASSRSGQHKINEQFF.